The sequence of this TCR beta chain was determined in a study of shared clonotypes between healthy human individuals. The naive CD8 fraction comprised CD45RO-negative cells positively selected for CCR7 and excluded terminally differentiated effector memory CD45RA+ cells. The assay was immunoSEQ multiplex PCR, and TCRdb's table has in-frame clones only and misses some. The sample has some 2.1 million clones, just over 90% seen once. This CDR3 comprises 16 residues. Germline CDR1 LGHNA, CDR2 YSLEER. Deletions cut 4 bases from V and 1 base from J, with 16 bases between. This sequence was found in a man younger than 30 in good health. Some clones in this sample may be carry-over from other donors' samples. What was sequenced was naive CD8+ T cells from PBMCs. This chain uses TRBV4-3 with TRBJ1-1; D ambiguous. Here the CDR3 DNA reads TGCGCCAGCAGCCCTAGGCTAGGCGGGCGGAACACTGAAGCTTTCTTT. It is translated as CASSPRLGGRNTEAFF.